One and the same sample provided the 7 T cell receptor beta chains below, sequenced in a study of tumor and adjacent non-tumor tissue in lung cancer (dated by TCRdb to 2016 to 2019). RNA was extracted from bulk unsorted tissue and checked for quality with a NanoDrop ND-1000 and an Agilent 2100. The method was multiplex PCR. Sequencing took place on an Illumina HiSeq 2500. TCRbeta libraries were constructed through three rounds of nested PCR with primers (Table S4) according to protocols adapted from ARM-PCR. TCRdb ran its own pipeline on the public reads, namely fastp trimming at Q25 and MiXCR clone calling, and kept in-frame beta chains. Rows are combined by CDR3 protein, so each entry shows the most common genes and DNA. The sample profile shows roughly 81,000 distinct CDR3 sequences; around two thirds of them were found once. The ten most abundant clones make up about 16% of the sample. The sample taken for sequencing was lung tumor tissue. The source of these receptors is a man between 65 and 85 years old with non-small cell lung cancer.

Of note for this clonotype: At one of its ends the junction is not consistent with the germline gene, which may arise from a read error. V is TRBV29-1 and J is TRBJ2-7, with D unclear. The CDR3 extends over 14 amino acids. The V gene's germline CDR1 is SQVTM and CDR2 ANQGSEA. CDR3 residues: CSAAGWSNSYERYF. The CDR3 DNA follows: TGCAGCGCCGCTGGGTGGTCCAACTCCTACGAGCGGTACTTC.

About this clonotype itself: Relative to the germline gene, one junction end is altered; a read error may explain this. The chain employs TRBV28 and TRBJ1-1, with 9 bases that match TRBD1. This CDR3 is built from 15 residues. The V gene's germline CDR1 is MDHEN and CDR2 SYDVKM. CDR3 in DNA: TGTGTCAGCAGTTTATGGGGGACAGGGAACACTGGAGCTTTCTTT. Protein sequence: CVSSLWGTGNTGAFF. Full variable domain (remainder filled in from reference TRBV28 and TRBJ1-1): DVKVTQSSRYLVKRTGEKVFLECVQDMDHENMFWYRQDPGLGLRLIYFSYDVKMKEKGDIPEGYSVSREKKERFSLILESASTNQTSMYLCVSSLWGTGNTGAFFGQGTRLTVV.

V gene TRBV4-1 combines with J gene TRBJ2-1; the D gene is possibly TRBD2 (5 bases). Germline-derived CDR1 and CDR2 are MGHRA and YSYEKL. CDR3 size: 15 residues. Trimming pared 4 bases from V and 5 bases from J, leaving 15 bases between. In nucleotides, the CDR3 is TGCGCCAGCAGCCTTGTGGGAGCTGCCCACAATGAGCAGTTCTTC. Translated, it gives CASSLVGAAHNEQFF.

With regard to this clonotype: One junction end does not reproduce the germline sequence, and a read error may be involved. V usage is TRBV20-1 and J usage is TRBJ2-7, with 11 positions matching TRBD1. This CDR3 region has 14 residues. Germline V gives CDR1 DFQATT, CDR2 SNEGSKA (reference sequence). This CDR3 is CSARRTGGRDEHYF. The CDR3 DNA reads TGCAGTGCTAGGAGGACAGGGGGCCGGGACGAGCACTACTTC.

To note about this clonotype: A much larger clone differs from this one at a single base, so this may be a read error. This chain links TRBV13 with TRBJ2-3; D is undetermined. The CDR3 covers 14 residues. Germline V gives CDR1 PRHDT, CDR2 FYEKMQ (reference sequence). V lost 5 bases and J lost 1, with 10 bases in between. Written as DNA, the CDR3 is TGTGCCAGCAGCCAATTATGTGGCACAGATACGCAGTATTTT. It specifies CASSQLCGTDTQYF.

This clonotype appeared many times. The chain has TRBV10-2 and TRBJ2-3, with D unresolved. CDR1 is WSHSY and CDR2 is SAAADI in the germline V gene. V was shortened by 4 bases and J by 1 base, with 3 bases between the two germline ends. This CDR3 comprises 12 residues. For the CDR3, the DNA is TGCGCCAGCAGTGGAGGCACAGATACGCAGTATTTT. Protein sequence: CASSGGTDTQYF.

The genes are TRBV10-2 and TRBJ2-1; TRBD2 matches 10 bases. CDR3 length: 13 amino acids. The V gene end was trimmed by 10 bases and the J gene end by 9 bases; junction bases not matched to a gene: 9. Germline V lookup: CDR1 WSHSY, CDR2 SAAADI. CDR3 loop: CATQIAGGGEQFF. The CDR3 DNA is TGCGCCACCCAAATAGCGGGAGGCGGTGAGCAGTTCTTC.